The 6 T cell receptor beta chains below all came from one sample that was sequenced in a study of blood T cell repertoires in COVID-19. Only in-frame clones appear in the TCRdb table, and some are missing; sequencing was by immunoSEQ multiplex PCR. The repertoire has 320,000 or so clones, roughly 85% of them found once; the top ten carry around 2%. Sequenced sample: PBMCs or T cells enriched from blood (not recorded which). The source is a woman aged 25-40 years who had been exposed to COVID-19.

The chain is built from TRBV9 and TRBJ2-7; D possibly corresponds to TRBD2 (5 bases). CDR3 length: 14 residues. Germline lookup yields CDR1 SGDLS and CDR2 YYNGEE. The V and J ends lost 3 bases and 0 bases respectively, with 10 bases between them. The CDR3 spells CASSGGLLSYEQYF. The DNA of the CDR3 is TGTGCCAGCAGCGGCGGACTGCTCTCCTACGAGCAGTACTTC.

CDR3: CAWSFGGVATNEKLFF. In DNA, the CDR3 is TGTGCCTGGAGTTTTGGAGGTGTCGCAACTAATGAAAAACTGTTTTTT. This chain joins TRBV30 and TRBJ1-4, with unresolved D. V dropped 2 bases and J dropped 0 bases, with 13 bases sitting between them. The CDR3 consists of 16 residues. Per the germline V gene, CDR1 is GTSNPN and CDR2 is SVGIG (reference sequence).

The V gene is TRBV19, the J gene TRBJ1-4, with D maybe TRBD1 (5 bases). Between the trimmed V and J ends, which lost 7 bases and 8 bases, there was a span of 17 bases. There are 14 residues in the CDR3. Germline assignment: CDR1 LNHDA and CDR2 SQIVND (reference sequence). CDR3 bases: TGTGCCAGTACCCCGGCCCGGGGGTCCGAAAAACTGTTTTTT. As protein: CASTPARGSEKLFF.

The chain combines TRBV19 with TRBJ2-7; 9 bases fit TRBD1. Germline V gene sequence: CDR1 LNHDA, CDR2 SQIVND (reference sequence). This CDR3 has 16 residues. The trim removed 6 bases at V and 2 bases at J, leaving 11 bases unmatched. The CDR3 nucleotides are TGTGCCAGTAGCATTTTTACAGGGGGCCCCACCTACGAGCAGTACTTC. Amino acids: CASSIFTGGPTYEQYF.

This clone was detected once. The CDR3 region has the DNA TGTGCCAGCAGCGTGACAGGGTGGGGCTACACCTTC. Protein product: CASSVTGWGYTF. The chain combines TRBV28 with TRBJ1-2; 7 nucleotides agree with TRBD1. CDR1 and CDR2 from the germline V gene are MDHEN and SYDVKM. This CDR3 comprises 12 residues. Unmatched junction bases numbered 6, after V lost 6 bases and J lost 8 bases.

The rearrangement joins TRBV7-2 to TRBJ2-5; 11 positions match TRBD2. Trimming removed 5 bases from V and 4 bases from J; junction bases left unmatched: 3. This CDR3 has 14 amino acids. Germline assignment: CDR1 SGHTA and CDR2 FQGNSA. CDR3 sequence: CASSAGTSGETQYF. The CDR3 nucleotides read TGTGCCAGCAGCGCAGGGACTAGCGGAGAGACCCAGTACTTC.